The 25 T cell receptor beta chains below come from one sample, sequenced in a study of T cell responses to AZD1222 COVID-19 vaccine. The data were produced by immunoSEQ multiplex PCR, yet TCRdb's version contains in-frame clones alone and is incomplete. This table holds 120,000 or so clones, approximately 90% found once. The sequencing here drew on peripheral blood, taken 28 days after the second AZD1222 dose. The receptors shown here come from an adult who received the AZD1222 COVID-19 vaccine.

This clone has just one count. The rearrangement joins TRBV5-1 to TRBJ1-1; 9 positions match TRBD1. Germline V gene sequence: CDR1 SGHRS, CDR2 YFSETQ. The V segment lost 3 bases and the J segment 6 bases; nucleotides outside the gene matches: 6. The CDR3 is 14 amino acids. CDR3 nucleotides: TGCGCCAGCAGCTCAAGGACAGGGGTGTCTGAAGCTTTCTTT. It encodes CASSSRTGVSEAFF.

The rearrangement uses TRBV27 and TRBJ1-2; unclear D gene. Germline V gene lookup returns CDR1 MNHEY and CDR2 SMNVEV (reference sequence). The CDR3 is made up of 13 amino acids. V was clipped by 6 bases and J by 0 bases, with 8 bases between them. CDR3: CASRQSANYGYTF. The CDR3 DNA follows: TGTGCCAGCAGACAGAGCGCTAACTATGGCTACACCTTC.

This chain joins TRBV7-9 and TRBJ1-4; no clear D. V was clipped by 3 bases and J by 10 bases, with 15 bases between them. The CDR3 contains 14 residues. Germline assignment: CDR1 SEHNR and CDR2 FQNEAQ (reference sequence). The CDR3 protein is CASSFGGDLGKLFF. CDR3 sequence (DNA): TGTGCCAGCAGCTTTGGAGGTGATCTTGGAAAACTGTTTTTT.

The CDR3 DNA sequence: TGTGCCAGCAGCCACTCCCTAGACACGGGCTATGGCTACACCTTC. Translating it yields CASSHSLDTGYGYTF. The chain links TRBV4-2 to TRBJ1-2; D is unclear. Trimming pared 3 bases from V and 4 bases from J, leaving 15 bases between. The CDR3 loop spans 15 amino acids. The germline CDR1 and CDR2 sequences are LGHNA and YNFKEQ.

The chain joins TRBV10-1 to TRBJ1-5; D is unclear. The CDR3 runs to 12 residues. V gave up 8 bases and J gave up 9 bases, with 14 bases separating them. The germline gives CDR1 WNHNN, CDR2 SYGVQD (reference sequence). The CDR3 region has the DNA TGCGCCAGCCAAGGAGCAAACGGGCCCCAGCATTTT. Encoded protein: CASQGANGPQHF.

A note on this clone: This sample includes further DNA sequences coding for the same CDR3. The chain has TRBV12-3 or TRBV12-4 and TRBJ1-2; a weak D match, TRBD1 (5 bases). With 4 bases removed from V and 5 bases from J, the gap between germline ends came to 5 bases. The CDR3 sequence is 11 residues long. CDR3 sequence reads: CASSSGYGYTF. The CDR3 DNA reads TGTGCCAGCAGTTCAGGGTATGGCTACACCTTC.

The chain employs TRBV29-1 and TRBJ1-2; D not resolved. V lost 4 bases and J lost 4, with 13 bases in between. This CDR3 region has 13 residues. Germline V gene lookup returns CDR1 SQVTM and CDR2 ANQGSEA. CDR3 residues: CSVVTGGLYGYTF. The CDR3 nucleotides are TGCAGCGTTGTAACGGGCGGACTCTATGGCTACACCTTC.

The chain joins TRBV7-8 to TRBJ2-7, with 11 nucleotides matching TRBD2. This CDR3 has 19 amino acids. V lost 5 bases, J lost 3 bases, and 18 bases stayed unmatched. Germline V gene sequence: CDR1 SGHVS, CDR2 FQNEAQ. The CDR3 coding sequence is TGTGCCAGCAGCCCGGTTCGACCGAAGACTAGCGGGACCCTCTACGAGCAGTACTTC. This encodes CASSPVRPKTSGTLYEQYF.

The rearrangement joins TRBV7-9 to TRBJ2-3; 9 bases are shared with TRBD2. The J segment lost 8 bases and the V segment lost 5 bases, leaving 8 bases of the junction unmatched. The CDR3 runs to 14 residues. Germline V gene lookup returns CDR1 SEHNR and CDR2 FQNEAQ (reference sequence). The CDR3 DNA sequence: TGTGCCAGCAGCCCTAGCGGGGCCCTCGGTACGCAGTATTTT. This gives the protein CASSPSGALGTQYF.

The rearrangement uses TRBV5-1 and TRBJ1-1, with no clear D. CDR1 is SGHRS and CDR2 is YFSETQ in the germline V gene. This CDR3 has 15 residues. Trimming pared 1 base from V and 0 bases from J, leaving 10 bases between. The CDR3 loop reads CASSLWLAVNTEAFF. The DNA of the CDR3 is TGCGCCAGCAGCTTGTGGCTAGCGGTGAACACTGAAGCTTTCTTT. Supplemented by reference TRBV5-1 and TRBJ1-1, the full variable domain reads KAGVTQTPRYLIKTRGQQVTLSCSPISGHRSVSWYQQTPGQGLQFLFEYFSETQRNKGNFPGRFSGRQFSNSRSEMNVSTLELGDSALYLCASSLWLAVNTEAFFGQGTRLTVV.

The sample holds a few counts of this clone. This CDR3 is CASSLGQSGSPKNIQYF. The CDR3 coding sequence is TGTGCCAGCAGCTTGGGCCAGAGCGGGAGCCCCAAAAACATTCAGTACTTC. V usage is TRBV5-6 and J usage is TRBJ2-4; 8 nucleotides match TRBD2. After removal of 0 bases from V and 2 bases from J, the junction contained 7 bases not matched to a gene. From germline, CDR1 is SGHDT and CDR2 YYEEEE. The CDR3 is 17 amino acids.

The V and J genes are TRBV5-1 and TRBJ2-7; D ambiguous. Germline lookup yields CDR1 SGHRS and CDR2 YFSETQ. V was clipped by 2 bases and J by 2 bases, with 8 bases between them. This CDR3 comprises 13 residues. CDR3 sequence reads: CASSFTEPYEQYF. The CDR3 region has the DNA TGCGCCAGCAGCTTTACGGAGCCCTACGAGCAGTACTTC.

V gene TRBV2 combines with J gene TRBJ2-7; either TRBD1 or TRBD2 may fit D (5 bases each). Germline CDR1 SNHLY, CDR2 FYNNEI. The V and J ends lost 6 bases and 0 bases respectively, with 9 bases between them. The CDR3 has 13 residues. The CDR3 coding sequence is TGTGCCAGCAGAGGGGACCCCTCCTACGAGCAGTACTTC. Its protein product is CASRGDPSYEQYF.

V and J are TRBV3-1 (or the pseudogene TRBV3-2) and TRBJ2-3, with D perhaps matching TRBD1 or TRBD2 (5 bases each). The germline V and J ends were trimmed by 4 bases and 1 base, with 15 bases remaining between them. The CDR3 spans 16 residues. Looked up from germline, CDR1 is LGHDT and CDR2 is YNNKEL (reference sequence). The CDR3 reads CASSPPFGGGTDTQYF. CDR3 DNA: TGTGCCAGCAGCCCGCCGTTTGGGGGTGGCACAGATACGCAGTATTTT.

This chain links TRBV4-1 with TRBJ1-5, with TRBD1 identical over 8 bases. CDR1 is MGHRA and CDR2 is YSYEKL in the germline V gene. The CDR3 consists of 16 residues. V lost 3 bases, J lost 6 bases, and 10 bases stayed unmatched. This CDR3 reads CASSQASGGAGQPQHF. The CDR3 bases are TGCGCCAGCAGCCAGGCTTCAGGGGGCGCGGGTCAGCCCCAGCATTTT.

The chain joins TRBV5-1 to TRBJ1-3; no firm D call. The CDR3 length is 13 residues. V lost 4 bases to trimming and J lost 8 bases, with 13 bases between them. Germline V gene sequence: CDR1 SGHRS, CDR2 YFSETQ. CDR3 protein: CASSESPTDTIYF. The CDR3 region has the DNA TGCGCCAGCAGCGAAAGCCCCACGGACACCATATATTTT.

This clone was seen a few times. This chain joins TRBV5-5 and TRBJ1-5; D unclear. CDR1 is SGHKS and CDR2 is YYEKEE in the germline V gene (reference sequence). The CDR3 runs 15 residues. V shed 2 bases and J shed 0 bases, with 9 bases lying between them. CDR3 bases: TGTGCCAGCAGCTTTACAGAGTATAGCAATCAGCCCCAGCATTTT. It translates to CASSFTEYSNQPQHF.

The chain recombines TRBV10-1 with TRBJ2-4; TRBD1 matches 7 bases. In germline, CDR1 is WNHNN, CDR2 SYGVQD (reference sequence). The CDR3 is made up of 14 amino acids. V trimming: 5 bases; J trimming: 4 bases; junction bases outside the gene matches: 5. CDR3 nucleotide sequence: TGCGCCAGCAGTTTTGACAGGGATAAAAACATTCAGTACTTC. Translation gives CASSFDRDKNIQYF.

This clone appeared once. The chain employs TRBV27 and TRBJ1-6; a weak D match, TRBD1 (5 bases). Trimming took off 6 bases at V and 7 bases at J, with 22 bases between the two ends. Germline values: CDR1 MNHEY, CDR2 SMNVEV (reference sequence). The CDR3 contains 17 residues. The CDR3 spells CASSQRVGGGVNSPLHF. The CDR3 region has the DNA TGTGCCAGCAGCCAGCGAGTGGGGGGAGGGGTAAATTCACCCCTCCACTTT.

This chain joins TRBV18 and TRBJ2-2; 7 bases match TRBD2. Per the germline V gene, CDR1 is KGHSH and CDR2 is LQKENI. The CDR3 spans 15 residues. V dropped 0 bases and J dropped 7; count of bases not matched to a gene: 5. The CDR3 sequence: CASSPPGRAGGELFF. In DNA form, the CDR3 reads TGTGCCAGCTCACCACCGGGGAGGGCCGGCGGGGAGCTGTTTTTT.

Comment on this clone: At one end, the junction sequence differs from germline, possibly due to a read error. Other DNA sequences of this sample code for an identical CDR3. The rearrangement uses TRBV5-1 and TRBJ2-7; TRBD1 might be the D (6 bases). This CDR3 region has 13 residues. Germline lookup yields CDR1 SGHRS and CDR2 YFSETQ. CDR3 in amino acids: CASRLGAGYEQYF. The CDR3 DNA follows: TGCGCCAGCAGGTTGGGGGCCGGTTATGAGCAGTACTTC.

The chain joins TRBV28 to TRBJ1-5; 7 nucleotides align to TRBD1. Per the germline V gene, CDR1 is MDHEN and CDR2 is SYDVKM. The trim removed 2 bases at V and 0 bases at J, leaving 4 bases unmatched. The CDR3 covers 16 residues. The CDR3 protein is CASSLTGAGSNQPQHF. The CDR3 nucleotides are TGTGCCAGCAGTTTAACAGGGGCCGGTAGCAATCAGCCCCAGCATTTT.

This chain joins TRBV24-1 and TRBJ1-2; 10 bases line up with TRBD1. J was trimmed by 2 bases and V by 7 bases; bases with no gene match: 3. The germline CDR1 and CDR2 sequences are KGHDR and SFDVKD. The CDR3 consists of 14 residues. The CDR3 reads CATSTDRGNYGYTF. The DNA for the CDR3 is TGTGCCACCAGCACGGACAGGGGGAACTATGGCTACACCTTC.

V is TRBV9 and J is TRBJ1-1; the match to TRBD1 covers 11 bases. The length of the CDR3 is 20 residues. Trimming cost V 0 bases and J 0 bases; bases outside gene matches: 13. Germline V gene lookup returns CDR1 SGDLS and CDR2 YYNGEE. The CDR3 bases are TGTGCCAGCAGCGTAGGCGTGGACAGGGGGCGAAGGGCTCTGAACACTGAAGCTTTCTTT. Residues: CASSVGVDRGRRALNTEAFF.

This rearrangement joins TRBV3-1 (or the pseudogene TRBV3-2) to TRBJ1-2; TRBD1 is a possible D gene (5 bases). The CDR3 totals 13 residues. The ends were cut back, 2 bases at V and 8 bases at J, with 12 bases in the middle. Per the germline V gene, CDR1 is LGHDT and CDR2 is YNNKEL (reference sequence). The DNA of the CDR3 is TGTGCCAGCAGCCAACGGCTGGGGGGGGGCTACACCTTC. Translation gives CASSQRLGGGYTF.